A selection of T cell receptor beta chains follows, all from one sample in a study of T cell repertoires in cytomegalovirus infection. MiXCR, applied by TCRdb to the reads, yields one record per CDR3 protein. The data show around 310,000 distinct CDR3 sequences, about a sixth seen once. The specimen was PBMCs. The receptors here all came from a human donor in good health (CMV status not recorded). Some clones in this sample may be carry-over from other donors' samples. Each CDR3 is given with its conserved first and last residue. The D gene is left open where the match is weak. Expanded clones get a size class; other rows say once, few or many, or leave the size out.

J gene: TRBJ1-6
D gene: .
V gene: TRBV20-1
clone size: .
CDR3 DNA: TGCAGTGCTCTTGGCGCCTATAATTCACCCCTCCACTTT
CDR3 protein: CSALGAYNSPLHF

J gene: TRBJ2-3
D gene: .
V gene: TRBV14
clone size: .
CDR3 DNA: TGTGCCAGCAGCCAAGATCCCGCTGGAGATACGCAGTATTTT
CDR3 protein: CASSQDPAGDTQYF

J gene: TRBJ1-5
D gene: .
V gene: TRBV6-2/TRBV6-3
clone size: many
CDR3 DNA: TGTGCCAGCAGTTATGTGACTGGCAATCAGCCCCAGCATTTT
CDR3 protein: CASSYVTGNQPQHF

J gene: TRBJ1-2
D gene: TRBD1
V gene: TRBV12-3/TRBV12-4
clone size: .
CDR3 DNA: TGTGCCAGCAGTTCCCAGGCAGGGGGCGGCTACACCTTC
CDR3 protein: CASSSQAGGGYTF

J gene: TRBJ2-2
D gene: TRBD2
V gene: TRBV7-2
clone size: once
CDR3 DNA: TGTGCCAGCAGCTTAGAGGCTAGCGGGGGGCCAGGAAACACCGGGGAGCTGTTTTTT
CDR3 protein: CASSLEASGGPGNTGELFF

J gene: TRBJ2-3
D gene: TRBD2
V gene: TRBV11-2
clone size: few
CDR3 DNA: TGTGCCAGCAACGGACGACTAGCGGGGGAGACAGATACGCAGTATTTT
CDR3 protein: CASNGRLAGETDTQYF

J gene: TRBJ2-3
D gene: TRBD2
V gene: TRBV7-9
clone size: many
CDR3 DNA: TGTGCCAGCAGCCCTCTAGCGGTCGTAAGCACAGATACGCAGTATTTT
CDR3 protein: CASSPLAVVSTDTQYF

J gene: TRBJ2-5
D gene: .
V gene: TRBV20-1
clone size: few
CDR3 DNA: TGCAGTGCTAGGGGGGTGGGGAGGACCCAGTACTTC
CDR3 protein: CSARGVGRTQYF

J gene: TRBJ1-4
D gene: .
V gene: TRBV7-2
clone size: many
CDR3 DNA: TGTGCCAGCAGCTTAATGTTCCGTGAAAAACTGTTTTTT
CDR3 protein: CASSLMFREKLFF

J gene: TRBJ2-7
D gene: TRBD2
V gene: TRBV5-8
clone size: many
CDR3 DNA: TGTGCCAGCAGCTGGAACGTCGGGACTAGCCCCTACGAGCAGTACTTC
CDR3 protein: CASSWNVGTSPYEQYF

J gene: TRBJ2-2
D gene: TRBD2
V gene: TRBV7-8
clone size: many
CDR3 DNA: TGTGCCAGCAGCTTGGGACTAGCGCCAAACACCGGGGAGCTGTTTTTT
CDR3 protein: CASSLGLAPNTGELFF

J gene: TRBJ2-3
D gene: TRBD2
V gene: TRBV29-1
clone size: few
CDR3 DNA: TGCAGCGTTGAGGCTAGCGGACTACACACAGATACGCAGTATTTT
CDR3 protein: CSVEASGLHTDTQYF

J gene: TRBJ2-5
D gene: .
V gene: TRBV6-2/TRBV6-3
clone size: .
CDR3 DNA: TGTGCCAGCAGTCTCCGACACTCCACAATGAAAGAGACCCAGTACTTC
CDR3 protein: CASSLRHSTMKETQYF

J gene: TRBJ1-1
D gene: TRBD1
V gene: TRBV24-1
clone size: few
CDR3 DNA: TGTGCCACCAGTGATGCTCAGGGGGCATCTGAAGCTTTCTTT
CDR3 protein: CATSDAQGASEAFF

J gene: TRBJ1-5
D gene: .
V gene: TRBV20-1
clone size: .
CDR3 DNA: TGCAGTGCTAGCGCCGCAGGGGATTCGAATCATCAGCCCCAGCATTTT
CDR3 protein: CSASAAGDSNHQPQHF

J gene: TRBJ2-3
D gene: .
V gene: TRBV6-1
clone size: few
CDR3 DNA: TGTGCCAGCAAAGACACCATAGATACGCAGTATTTT
CDR3 protein: CASKDTIDTQYF

J gene: TRBJ1-5
D gene: .
V gene: TRBV7-2
clone size: many
CDR3 DNA: TGTGCCAGCAGCTTAAACCGGGCGGTTTCGACCCAGCATTTT
CDR3 protein: CASSLNRAVSTQHF

J gene: TRBJ1-1
D gene: .
V gene: TRBV5-1
clone size: .
CDR3 DNA: TGCGCCAGCAGCAGGGGGTCGAGCACTGAAGCTTTCTTT
CDR3 protein: CASSRGSSTEAFF

J gene: TRBJ2-7
D gene: .
V gene: TRBV7-7
clone size: many
CDR3 DNA: TGTGCTAGTCAACCACAGTCCTACGAGCAGTACTTC
CDR3 protein: CASQPQSYEQYF

J gene: TRBJ2-3
D gene: TRBD2
V gene: TRBV7-9
clone size: .
CDR3 DNA: TGTGCCAGCAGCGGACTAGCGGGGACGGCAGCAGATACGCAGTATTTT
CDR3 protein: CASSGLAGTAADTQYF

J gene: TRBJ2-3
D gene: TRBD1
V gene: TRBV2
clone size: few
CDR3 DNA: TGTGCCAGCAGTGGCCTTAGACAGGGCTACACAGATACGCAGTATTTT
CDR3 protein: CASSGLRQGYTDTQYF

J gene: TRBJ1-5
D gene: .
V gene: TRBV4-2
clone size: few
CDR3 DNA: TGTGCCAGCACCCAGACGGTAGATAGCAATCAGCCCCAGCATTTT
CDR3 protein: CASTQTVDSNQPQHF

J gene: TRBJ2-7
D gene: .
V gene: TRBV14
clone size: .
CDR3 DNA: TGTGCCAGCAGCCCGACCCCTACCTACGAGCAGTACTTC
CDR3 protein: CASSPTPTYEQYF

J gene: TRBJ2-7
D gene: TRBD2
V gene: TRBV28
clone size: .
CDR3 DNA: TGTGCCAGCCGGGGGGGCGGAGAATACGAGCAGTACTTC
CDR3 protein: CASRGGGEYEQYF

J gene: TRBJ2-5
D gene: TRBD1
V gene: TRBV10-3
clone size: .
CDR3 DNA: TGTGCCATCGCTTCGGCGACAGGGGACCAAGAGACCCAGTACTTC
CDR3 protein: CAIASATGDQETQYF

J gene: TRBJ2-3
D gene: TRBD1
V gene: TRBV3-1
clone size: .
CDR3 DNA: TGTGCCAGCAGAATCGGGACAGGACGCACAGATACGCAGTATTTT
CDR3 protein: CASRIGTGRTDTQYF